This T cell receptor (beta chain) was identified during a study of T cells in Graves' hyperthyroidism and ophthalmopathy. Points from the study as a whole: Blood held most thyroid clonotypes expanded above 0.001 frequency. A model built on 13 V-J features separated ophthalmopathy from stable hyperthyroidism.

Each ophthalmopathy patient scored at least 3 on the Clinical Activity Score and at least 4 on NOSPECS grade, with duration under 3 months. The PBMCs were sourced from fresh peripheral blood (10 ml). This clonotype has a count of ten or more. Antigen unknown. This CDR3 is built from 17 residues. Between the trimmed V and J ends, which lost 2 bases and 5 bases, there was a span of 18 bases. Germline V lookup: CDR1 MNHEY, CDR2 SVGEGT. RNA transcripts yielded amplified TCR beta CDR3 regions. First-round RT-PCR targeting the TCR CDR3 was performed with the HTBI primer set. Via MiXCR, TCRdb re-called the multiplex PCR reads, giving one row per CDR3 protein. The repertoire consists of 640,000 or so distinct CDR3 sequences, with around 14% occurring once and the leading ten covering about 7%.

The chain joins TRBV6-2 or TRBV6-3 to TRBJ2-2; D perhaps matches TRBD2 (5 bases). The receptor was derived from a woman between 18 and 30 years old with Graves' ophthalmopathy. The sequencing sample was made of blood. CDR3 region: CASSYRGPARETGELFF. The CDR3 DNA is TGTGCCAGCAGTTACAGAGGGCCCGCCCGGGAAACCGGGGAGCTGTTTTTT.